This TCR beta chain was retrieved from a study of PD-1 blockade in classical Hodgkin lymphoma. Study-level points and caveats: Healthy donors were reported to have higher baseline TCR diversity than newly diagnosed patients. Although disease activity or prior therapy may be involved, causes of the repertoire differences remain undefined.

Sequencing was performed with immunoSEQ multiplex PCR; in TCRdb, only in-frame clones are kept and a portion is missing. In the table there are roughly 68,000 clones, nearly 95% of which are singletons. Time point: newly diagnosed, previously untreated cHL patient sample. It was PBMCs in newly diagnosed, untreated classical Hodgkin lymphoma that served as comparison. In the case of this clone: Its target is unknown.

The origin of this receptor is a human donor with classical Hodgkin lymphoma. Source material: peripheral blood mononuclear cells (PBMCs).

CDR3 amino acids: CASPSTPSGYGYTF. For the CDR3, the DNA is TGTGCCAGCCCTTCGACACCTTCTGGCTATGGCTACACCTTC. This rearrangement joins TRBV6-1 to TRBJ1-2; D remains unclear. V lost 8 bases and J lost 4, with 17 bases in between. The germline CDR1 and CDR2 sequences are MNHNS and SASEGT. The CDR3 covers 14 residues.